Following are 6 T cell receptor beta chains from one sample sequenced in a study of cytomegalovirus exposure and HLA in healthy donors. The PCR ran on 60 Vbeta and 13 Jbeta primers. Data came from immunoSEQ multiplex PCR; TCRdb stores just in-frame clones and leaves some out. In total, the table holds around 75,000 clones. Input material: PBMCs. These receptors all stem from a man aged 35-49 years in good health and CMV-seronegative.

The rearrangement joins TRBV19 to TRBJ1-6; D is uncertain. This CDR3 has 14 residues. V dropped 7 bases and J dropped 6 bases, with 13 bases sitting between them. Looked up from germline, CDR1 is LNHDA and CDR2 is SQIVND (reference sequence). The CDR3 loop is CASTSLTSNSPLHF. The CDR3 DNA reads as TGTGCCAGTACCTCTCTTACGAGTAATTCACCCCTCCACTTT.

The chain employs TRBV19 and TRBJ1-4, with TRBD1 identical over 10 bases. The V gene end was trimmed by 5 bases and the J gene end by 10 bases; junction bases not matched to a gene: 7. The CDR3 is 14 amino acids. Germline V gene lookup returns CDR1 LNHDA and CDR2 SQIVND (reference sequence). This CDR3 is CASSYGTGEGKLFF. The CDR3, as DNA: TGTGCCAGTAGTTACGGGACAGGGGAAGGAAAACTGTTTTTT.

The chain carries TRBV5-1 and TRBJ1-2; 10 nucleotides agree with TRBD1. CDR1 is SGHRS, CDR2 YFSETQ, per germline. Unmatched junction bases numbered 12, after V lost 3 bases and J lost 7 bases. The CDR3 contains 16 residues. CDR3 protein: CASSSNPGTGDGGYTF. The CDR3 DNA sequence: TGCGCCAGCAGCTCGAACCCCGGGACAGGGGACGGTGGCTACACCTTC. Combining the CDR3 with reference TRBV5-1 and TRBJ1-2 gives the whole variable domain KAGVTQTPRYLIKTRGQQVTLSCSPISGHRSVSWYQQTPGQGLQFLFEYFSETQRNKGNFPGRFSGRQFSNSRSEMNVSTLELGDSALYLCASSSNPGTGDGGYTFGSGTRLTVV.

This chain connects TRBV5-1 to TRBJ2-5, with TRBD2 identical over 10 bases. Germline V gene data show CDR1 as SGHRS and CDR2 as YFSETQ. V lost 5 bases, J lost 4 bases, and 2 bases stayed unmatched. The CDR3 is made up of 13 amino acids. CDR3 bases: TGCGCCAGCAGAACTAGCGGGGTAGAGACCCAGTACTTC. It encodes CASRTSGVETQYF.

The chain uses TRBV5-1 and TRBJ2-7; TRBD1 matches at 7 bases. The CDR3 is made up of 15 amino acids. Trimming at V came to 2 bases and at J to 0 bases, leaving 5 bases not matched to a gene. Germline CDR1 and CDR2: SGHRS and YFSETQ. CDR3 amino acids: CASSFADRDSYEQYF. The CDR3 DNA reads TGCGCCAGCAGCTTTGCAGACAGGGACTCCTACGAGCAGTACTTC. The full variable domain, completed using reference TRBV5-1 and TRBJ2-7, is KAGVTQTPRYLIKTRGQQVTLSCSPISGHRSVSWYQQTPGQGLQFLFEYFSETQRNKGNFPGRFSGRQFSNSRSEMNVSTLELGDSALYLCASSFADRDSYEQYFGPGTRLTVT.

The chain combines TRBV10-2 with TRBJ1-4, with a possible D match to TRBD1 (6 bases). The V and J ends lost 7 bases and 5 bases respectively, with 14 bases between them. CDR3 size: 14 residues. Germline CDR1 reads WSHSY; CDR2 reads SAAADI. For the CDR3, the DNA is TGCGCCAGCACCTCAACAGGGTACAATGAAAAACTGTTTTTT. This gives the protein CASTSTGYNEKLFF.